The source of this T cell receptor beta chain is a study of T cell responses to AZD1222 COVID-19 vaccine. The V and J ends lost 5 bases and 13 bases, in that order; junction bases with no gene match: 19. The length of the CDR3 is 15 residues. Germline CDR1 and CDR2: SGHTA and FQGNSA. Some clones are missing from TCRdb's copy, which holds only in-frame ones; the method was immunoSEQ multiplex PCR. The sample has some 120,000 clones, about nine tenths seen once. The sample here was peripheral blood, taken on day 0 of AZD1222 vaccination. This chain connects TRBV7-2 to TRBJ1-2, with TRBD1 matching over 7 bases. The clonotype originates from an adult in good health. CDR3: CASSPSFRDSSEGTF. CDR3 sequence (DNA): TGTGCCAGCAGCCCGTCATTCCGGGACAGTTCAGAGGGCACCTTC. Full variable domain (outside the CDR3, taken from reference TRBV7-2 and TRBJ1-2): GAGVSQSPSNKVTEKGKDVELRCDPISGHTALYWYRQSLGQGLEFLIYFQGNSAPDKSGLPSDRFSAERTGGSVSTLTIQRTQQEDSAVYLCASSPSFRDSSEGTFGSGTRLTVV.